This T cell receptor (beta chain) was identified during a study of CD8 T cells in ankylosing spondylitis. Quantitative 5'-RACE with molecular barcodes produced the TCR beta libraries. TCRdb ran MiXCR on the 5' RACE reads and lists one entry per CDR3 protein. The sample consists of 220,000 or so distinct CDR3 sequences, 10% to 13% of them appearing once. Broader study findings: Disease-associated clonotypes exhibited CD8+ identity and were relatively infrequent in peripheral blood. Reactive arthritis synovial fluid and blood previously showed some of these motif variants. Disease-linked clones reportedly concentrated significantly in matched ankylosing spondylitis synovial fluid.

The CDR3 spans 14 residues. The germline CDR1 and CDR2 sequences are LGHDT and YNNKEL (reference sequence). V lost 2 bases, J lost 7 bases, and 4 bases stayed unmatched. This clonotype was found many times. Antigen unknown. This sequence joins TRBV3-1 and TRBJ2-2; TRBD1 matches at 7 bases. Material: blood, either unsorted or a sorted T cell fraction (not recorded which). The receptor's source is a male donor with ankylosing spondylitis or in good health (not recorded which). Here the CDR3 reads CASSQPGGFGELFF. The CDR3 DNA reads TGTGCCAGCAGCCAACCAGGGGGTTTCGGGGAGCTGTTTTTT.